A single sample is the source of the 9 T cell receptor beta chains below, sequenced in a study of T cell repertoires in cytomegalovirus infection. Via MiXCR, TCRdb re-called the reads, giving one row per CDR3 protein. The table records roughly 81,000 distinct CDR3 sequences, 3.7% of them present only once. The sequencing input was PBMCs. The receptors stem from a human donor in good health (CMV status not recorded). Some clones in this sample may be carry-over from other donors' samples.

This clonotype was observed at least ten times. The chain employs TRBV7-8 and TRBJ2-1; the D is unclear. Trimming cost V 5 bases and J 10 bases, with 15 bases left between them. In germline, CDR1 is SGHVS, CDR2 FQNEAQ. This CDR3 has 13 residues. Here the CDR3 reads CASSVGPHREQFF. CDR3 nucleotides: TGTGCCAGCAGCGTAGGACCGCATAGGGAGCAGTTCTTC.

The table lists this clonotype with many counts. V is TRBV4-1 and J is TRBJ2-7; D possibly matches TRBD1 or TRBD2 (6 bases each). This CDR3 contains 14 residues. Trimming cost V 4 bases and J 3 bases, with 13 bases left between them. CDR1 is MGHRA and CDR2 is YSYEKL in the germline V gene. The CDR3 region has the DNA TGCGCCAGCAGCCTTGGGGAGGACAGCTACGAGCAGTACTTC. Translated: CASSLGEDSYEQYF.

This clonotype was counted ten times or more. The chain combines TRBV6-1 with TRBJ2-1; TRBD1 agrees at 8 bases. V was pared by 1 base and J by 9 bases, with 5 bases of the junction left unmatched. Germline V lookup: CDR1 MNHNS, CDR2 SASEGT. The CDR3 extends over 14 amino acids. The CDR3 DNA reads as TGTGCCAGCAGTGAAGGGTCAGGGGGCGGTGAGCAGTTCTTC. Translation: CASSEGSGGGEQFF.

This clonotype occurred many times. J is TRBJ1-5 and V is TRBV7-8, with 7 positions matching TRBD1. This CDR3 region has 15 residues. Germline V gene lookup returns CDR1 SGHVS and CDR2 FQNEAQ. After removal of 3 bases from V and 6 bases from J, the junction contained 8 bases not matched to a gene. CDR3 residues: CASSLGRQGPQPQHF. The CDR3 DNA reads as TGTGCCAGCAGCTTGGGCCGACAGGGACCTCAGCCCCAGCATTTT.

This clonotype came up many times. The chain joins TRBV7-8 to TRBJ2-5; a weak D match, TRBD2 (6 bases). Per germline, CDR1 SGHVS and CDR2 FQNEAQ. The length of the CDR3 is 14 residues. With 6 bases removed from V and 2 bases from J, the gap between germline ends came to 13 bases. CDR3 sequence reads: CASSAAGRQETQYF. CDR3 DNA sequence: TGTGCCAGCAGTGCGGCGGGGAGGCAAGAGACCCAGTACTTC.

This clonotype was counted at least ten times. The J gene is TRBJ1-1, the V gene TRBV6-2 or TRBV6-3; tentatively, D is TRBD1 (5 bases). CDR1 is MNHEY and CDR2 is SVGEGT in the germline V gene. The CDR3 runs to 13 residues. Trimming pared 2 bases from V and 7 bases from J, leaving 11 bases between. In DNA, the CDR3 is TGTGCCAGCAGTTACGTGGGACCGAATGAAGCTTTCTTT. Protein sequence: CASSYVGPNEAFF.

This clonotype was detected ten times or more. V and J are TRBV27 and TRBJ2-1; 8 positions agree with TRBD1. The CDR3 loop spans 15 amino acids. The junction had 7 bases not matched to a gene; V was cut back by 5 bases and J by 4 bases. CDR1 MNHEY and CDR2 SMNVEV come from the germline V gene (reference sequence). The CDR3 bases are TGTGCCAGCAGTCAAGGACAGGGCTGGTACAATGAGCAGTTCTTC. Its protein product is CASSQGQGWYNEQFF.

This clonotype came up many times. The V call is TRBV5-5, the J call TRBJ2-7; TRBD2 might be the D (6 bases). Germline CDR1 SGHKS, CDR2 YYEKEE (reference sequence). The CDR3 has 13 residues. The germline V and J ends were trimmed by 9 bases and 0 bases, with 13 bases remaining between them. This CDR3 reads CATRGMRSYEQYF. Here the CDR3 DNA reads TGTGCCACCCGGGGGATGCGCTCCTACGAGCAGTACTTC.

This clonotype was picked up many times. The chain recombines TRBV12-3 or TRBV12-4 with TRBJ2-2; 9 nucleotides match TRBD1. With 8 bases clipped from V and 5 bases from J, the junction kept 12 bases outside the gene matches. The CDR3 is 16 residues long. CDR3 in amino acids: CASVNEDRGETGELFF. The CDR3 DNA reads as TGTGCCAGCGTCAATGAGGACAGGGGTGAAACCGGGGAGCTGTTTTTT.